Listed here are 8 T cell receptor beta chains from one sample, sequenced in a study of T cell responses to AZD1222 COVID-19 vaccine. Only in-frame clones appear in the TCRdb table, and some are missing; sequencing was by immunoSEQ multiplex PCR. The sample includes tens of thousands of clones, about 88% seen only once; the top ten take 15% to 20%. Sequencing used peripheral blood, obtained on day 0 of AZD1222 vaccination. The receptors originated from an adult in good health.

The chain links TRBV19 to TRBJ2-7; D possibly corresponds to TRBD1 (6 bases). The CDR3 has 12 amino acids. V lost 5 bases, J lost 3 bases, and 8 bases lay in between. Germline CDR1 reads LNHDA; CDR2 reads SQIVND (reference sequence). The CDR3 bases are TGTGCCAGTAGTTGGGGGCACTACGAGCAGTACTTC. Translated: CASSWGHYEQYF.

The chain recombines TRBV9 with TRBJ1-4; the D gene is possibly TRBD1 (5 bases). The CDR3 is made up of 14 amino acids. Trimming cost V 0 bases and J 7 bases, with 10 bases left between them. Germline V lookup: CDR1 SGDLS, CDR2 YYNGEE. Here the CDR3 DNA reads TGTGCCAGCAGCGTAGGGGGGTTAAGTGAAAAACTGTTTTTT. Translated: CASSVGGLSEKLFF.

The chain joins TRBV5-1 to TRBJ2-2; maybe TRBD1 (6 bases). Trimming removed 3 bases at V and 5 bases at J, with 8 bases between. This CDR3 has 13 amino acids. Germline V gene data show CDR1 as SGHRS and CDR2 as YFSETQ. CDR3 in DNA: TGCGCCAGCAGCTCCAGGGGTACCGGGGAGCTGTTTTTT. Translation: CASSSRGTGELFF. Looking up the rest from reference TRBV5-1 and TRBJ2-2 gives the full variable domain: KAGVTQTPRYLIKTRGQQVTLSCSPISGHRSVSWYQQTPGQGLQFLFEYFSETQRNKGNFPGRFSGRQFSNSRSEMNVSTLELGDSALYLCASSSRGTGELFFGEGSRLTVL.

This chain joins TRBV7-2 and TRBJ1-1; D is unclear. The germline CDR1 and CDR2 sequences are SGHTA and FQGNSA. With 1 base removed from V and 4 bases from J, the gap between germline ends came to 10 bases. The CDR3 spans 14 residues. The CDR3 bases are TGTGCCAGCAGCTTAGATAGGCGAGGCACTGAAGCTTTCTTT. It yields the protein CASSLDRRGTEAFF.

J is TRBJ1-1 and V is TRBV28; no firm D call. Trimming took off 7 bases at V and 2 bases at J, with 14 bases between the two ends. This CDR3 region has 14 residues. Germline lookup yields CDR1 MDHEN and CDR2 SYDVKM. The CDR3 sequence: CASTTSGSNTEAFF. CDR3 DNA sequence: TGTGCCAGCACGACATCGGGTTCAAACACTGAAGCTTTCTTT.

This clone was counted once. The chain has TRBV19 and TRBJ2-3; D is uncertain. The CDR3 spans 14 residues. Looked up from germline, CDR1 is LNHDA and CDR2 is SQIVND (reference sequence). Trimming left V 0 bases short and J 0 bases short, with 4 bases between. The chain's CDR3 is CASSIESSTDTQYF. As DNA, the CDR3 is TGTGCCAGTAGTATAGAAAGTAGCACAGATACGCAGTATTTT.

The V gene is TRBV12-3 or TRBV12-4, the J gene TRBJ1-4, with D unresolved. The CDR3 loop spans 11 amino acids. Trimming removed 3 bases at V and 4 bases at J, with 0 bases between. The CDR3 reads CASSFNEKLFF. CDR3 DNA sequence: TGTGCCAGCAGTTTTAATGAAAAACTGTTTTTT.

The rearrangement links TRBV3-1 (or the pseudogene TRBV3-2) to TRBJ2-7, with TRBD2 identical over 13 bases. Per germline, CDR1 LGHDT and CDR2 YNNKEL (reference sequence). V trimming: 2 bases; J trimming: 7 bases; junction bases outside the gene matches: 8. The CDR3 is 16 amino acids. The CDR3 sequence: CASSQKLAGGPGEQYF. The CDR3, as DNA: TGTGCCAGCAGCCAAAAACTAGCGGGAGGGCCGGGGGAGCAGTACTTC.